Described below is a single T cell receptor beta chain sequence and its context. This record belongs to a study of blood T cell repertoires in COVID-19. Study-level information: COVID-19 samples collected from the United States, Italy and Spain covered acute and convalescent phases.

The assay was immunoSEQ multiplex PCR, and TCRdb's table has in-frame clones only and misses some. The sample carries 450,000 or so clones, 70% to 90% recorded once. Patients at the Seattle site were enrolled during active infection and followed longitudinally. V lost 2 bases and J lost 3, with 22 bases in between. CDR1 is MNHEY, CDR2 SVGEGT, per germline. The CDR3 runs to 18 residues. This clonotype was sampled from a woman aged 35 to 49 with COVID-19, enrolled during active disease. Sequenced: peripheral blood. The gene calls are TRBV6-2 or TRBV6-3 and TRBJ1-1; weak D call: TRBD1 (5 bases). The CDR3 nucleotides are TGTGCCAGCAGTTACGAGCGGGGGTCACCCCTCCGGGACACTGAAGCTTTCTTT. Protein sequence: CASSYERGSPLRDTEAFF.